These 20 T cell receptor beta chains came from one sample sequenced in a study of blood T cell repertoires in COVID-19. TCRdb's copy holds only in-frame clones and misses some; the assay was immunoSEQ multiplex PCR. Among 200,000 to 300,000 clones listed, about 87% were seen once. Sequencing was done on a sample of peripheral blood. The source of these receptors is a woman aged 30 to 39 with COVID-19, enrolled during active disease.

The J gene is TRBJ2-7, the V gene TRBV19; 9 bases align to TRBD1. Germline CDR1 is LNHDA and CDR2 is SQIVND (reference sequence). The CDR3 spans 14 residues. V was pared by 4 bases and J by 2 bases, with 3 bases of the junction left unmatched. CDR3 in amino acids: CASSTDRGTYEQYF. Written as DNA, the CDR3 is TGTGCCAGTAGTACTGACAGGGGGACCTACGAGCAGTACTTC. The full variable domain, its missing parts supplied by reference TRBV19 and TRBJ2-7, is DGGITQSPKYLFRKEGQNVTLSCEQNLNHDAMYWYRQDPGQGLRLIYYSQIVNDFQKGDIAEGYSVSREKKESFPLTVTSAQKNPTAFYLCASSTDRGTYEQYFGPGTRLTVT.

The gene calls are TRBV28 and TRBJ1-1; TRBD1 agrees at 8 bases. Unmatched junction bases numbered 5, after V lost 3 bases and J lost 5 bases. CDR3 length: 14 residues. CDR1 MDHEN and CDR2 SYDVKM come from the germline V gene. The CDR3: CASSFGQGGTEAFF. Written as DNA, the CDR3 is TGTGCCAGCAGTTTTGGACAGGGAGGGACTGAAGCTTTCTTT.

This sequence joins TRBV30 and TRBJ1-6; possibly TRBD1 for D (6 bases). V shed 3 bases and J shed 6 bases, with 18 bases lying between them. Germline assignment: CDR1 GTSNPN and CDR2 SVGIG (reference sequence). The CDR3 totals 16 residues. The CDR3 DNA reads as TGTGCCTGGAGACGGGGCCAGGGGAAGACTAATTCACCCCTCCACTTT. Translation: CAWRRGQGKTNSPLHF.

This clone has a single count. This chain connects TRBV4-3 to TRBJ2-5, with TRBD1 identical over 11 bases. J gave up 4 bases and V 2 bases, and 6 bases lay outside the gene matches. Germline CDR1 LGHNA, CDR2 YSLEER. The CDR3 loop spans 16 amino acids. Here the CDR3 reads CASSQNPGQGGETQYF. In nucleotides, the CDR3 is TGCGCCAGCAGCCAAAATCCGGGACAGGGGGGAGAGACCCAGTACTTC.

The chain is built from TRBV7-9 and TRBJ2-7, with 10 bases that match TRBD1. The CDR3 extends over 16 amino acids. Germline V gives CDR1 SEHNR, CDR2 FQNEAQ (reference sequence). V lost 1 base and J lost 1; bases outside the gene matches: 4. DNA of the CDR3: TGTGCCAGCAGCTTAGGGGGACAGGGGCGGTCCTACGAGCAGTACTTC. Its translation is CASSLGGQGRSYEQYF.

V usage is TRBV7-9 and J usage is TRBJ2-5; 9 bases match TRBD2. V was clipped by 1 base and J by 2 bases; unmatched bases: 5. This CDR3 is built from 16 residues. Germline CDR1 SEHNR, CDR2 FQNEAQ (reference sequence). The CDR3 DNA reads TGTGCCAGCAGCTTAGAATGGCTAGCGGGACAAGAGACCCAGTACTTC. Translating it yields CASSLEWLAGQETQYF. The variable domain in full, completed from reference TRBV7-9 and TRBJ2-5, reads DTGVSQNPRHKITKRGQNVTFRCDPISEHNRLYWYRQTLGQGPEFLTYFQNEAQLEKSRLLSDRFSAERPKGSFSTLEIQRTEQGDSAMYLCASSLEWLAGQETQYFGPGTRLLVL.

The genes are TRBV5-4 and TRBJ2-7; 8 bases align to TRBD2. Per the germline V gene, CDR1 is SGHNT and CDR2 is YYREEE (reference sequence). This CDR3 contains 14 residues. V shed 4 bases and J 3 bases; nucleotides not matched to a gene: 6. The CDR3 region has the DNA TGTGCCAGCAGCCATAGCGGGGCGAACTACGAGCAGTACTTC. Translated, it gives CASSHSGANYEQYF. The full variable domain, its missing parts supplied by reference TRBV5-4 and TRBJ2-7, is ETGVTQSPTHLIKTRGQQVTLRCSSQSGHNTVSWYQQALGQGPQFIFQYYREEENGRGNFPPRFSGLQFPNYSSELNVNALELDDSALYLCASSHSGANYEQYFGPGTRLTVT.

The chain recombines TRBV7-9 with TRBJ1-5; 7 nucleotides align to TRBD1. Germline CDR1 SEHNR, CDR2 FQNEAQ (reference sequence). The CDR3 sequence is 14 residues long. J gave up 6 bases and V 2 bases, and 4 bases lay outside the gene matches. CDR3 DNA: TGTGCCAGCAGCTTAAAAGGGGGCGGTCAGCCCCAGCATTTT. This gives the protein CASSLKGGGQPQHF. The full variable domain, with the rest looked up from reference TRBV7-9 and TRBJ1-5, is DTGVSQNPRHKITKRGQNVTFRCDPISEHNRLYWYRQTLGQGPEFLTYFQNEAQLEKSRLLSDRFSAERPKGSFSTLEIQRTEQGDSAMYLCASSLKGGGQPQHFGDGTRLSIL.

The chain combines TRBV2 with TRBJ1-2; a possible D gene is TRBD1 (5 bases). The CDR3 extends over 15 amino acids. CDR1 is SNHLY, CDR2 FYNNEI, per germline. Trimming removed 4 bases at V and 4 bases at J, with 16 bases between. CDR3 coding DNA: TGTGCCAGCAGTGGGGGGAGGGGCAACCTCTATGGCTACACCTTC. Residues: CASSGGRGNLYGYTF. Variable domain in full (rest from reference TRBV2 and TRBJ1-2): EPEVTQTPSHQVTQMGQEVILRCVPISNHLYFYWYRQILGQKVEFLVSFYNNEISEKSEIFDDQFSVERPDGSNFTLKIRSTKLEDSAMYFCASSGGRGNLYGYTFGSGTRLTVV.

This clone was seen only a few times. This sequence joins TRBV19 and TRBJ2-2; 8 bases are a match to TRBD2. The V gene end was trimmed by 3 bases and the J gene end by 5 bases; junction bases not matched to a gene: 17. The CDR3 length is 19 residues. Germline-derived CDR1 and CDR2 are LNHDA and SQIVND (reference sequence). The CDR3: CASSIDGRALLGGTGELFF. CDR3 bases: TGTGCCAGTAGTATCGACGGGAGGGCCCTTCTGGGGGGGACCGGGGAGCTGTTTTTT.

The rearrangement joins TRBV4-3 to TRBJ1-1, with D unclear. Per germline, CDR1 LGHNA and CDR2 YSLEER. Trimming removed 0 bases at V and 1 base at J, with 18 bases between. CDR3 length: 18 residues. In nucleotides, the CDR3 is TGCGCCAGCAGCCAAGATCGGGGTATCGGAATGGGGAACACTGAAGCTTTCTTT. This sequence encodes CASSQDRGIGMGNTEAFF.

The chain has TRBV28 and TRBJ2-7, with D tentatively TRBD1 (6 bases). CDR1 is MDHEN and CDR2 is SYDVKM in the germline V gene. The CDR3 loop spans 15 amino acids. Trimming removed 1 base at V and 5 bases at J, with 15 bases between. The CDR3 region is CASSLFRARGHEQYF. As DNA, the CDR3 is TGTGCCAGCAGTTTATTCCGGGCCAGGGGCCACGAGCAGTACTTC.

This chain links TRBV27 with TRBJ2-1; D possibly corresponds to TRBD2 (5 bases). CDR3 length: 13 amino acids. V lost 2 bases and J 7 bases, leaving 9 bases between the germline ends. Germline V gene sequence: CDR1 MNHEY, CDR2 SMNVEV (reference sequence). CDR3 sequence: CASSLSRRNEQFF. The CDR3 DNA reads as TGTGCCAGCAGTTTAAGTAGGAGGAATGAGCAGTTCTTC.

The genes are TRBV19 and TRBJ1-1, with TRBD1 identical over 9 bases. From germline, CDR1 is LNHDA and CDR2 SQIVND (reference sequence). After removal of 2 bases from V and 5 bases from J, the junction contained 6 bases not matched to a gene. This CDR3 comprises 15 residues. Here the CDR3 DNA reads TGTGCCAGTAGTATATACAGGGGGCCGGAAACTGAAGCTTTCTTT. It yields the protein CASSIYRGPETEAFF.

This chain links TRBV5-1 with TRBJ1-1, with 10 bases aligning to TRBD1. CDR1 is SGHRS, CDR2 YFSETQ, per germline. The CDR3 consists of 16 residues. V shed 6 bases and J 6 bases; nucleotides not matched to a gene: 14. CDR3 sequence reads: CASKRGTGDDFAEAFF. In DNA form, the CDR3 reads TGCGCCAGCAAGAGGGGGACAGGGGACGATTTCGCTGAAGCTTTCTTT.

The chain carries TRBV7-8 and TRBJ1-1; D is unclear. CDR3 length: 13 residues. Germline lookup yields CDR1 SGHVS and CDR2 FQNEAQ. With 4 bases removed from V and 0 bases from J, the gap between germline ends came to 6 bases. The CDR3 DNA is TGTGCCAGCAGCTCCTCAGTGAACACTGAAGCTTTCTTT. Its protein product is CASSSSVNTEAFF.

For the CDR3, the DNA is TGTGCCAGCAGTCTCCAACAGGGGGCGTTAAAAAACATTCAGTACTTC. This gives the protein CASSLQQGALKNIQYF. The rearrangement joins TRBV28 to TRBJ2-4, with TRBD1 matching 9 bases. The germline CDR1 and CDR2 sequences are MDHEN and SYDVKM. V gave up 5 bases and J gave up 4 bases; unmatched junction bases: 9. The CDR3 runs to 16 residues. Full variable domain (rest looked up from reference TRBV28 and TRBJ2-4): DVKVTQSSRYLVKRTGEKVFLECVQDMDHENMFWYRQDPGLGLRLIYFSYDVKMKEKGDIPEGYSVSREKKERFSLILESASTNQTSMYLCASSLQQGALKNIQYFGAGTRLSVL.

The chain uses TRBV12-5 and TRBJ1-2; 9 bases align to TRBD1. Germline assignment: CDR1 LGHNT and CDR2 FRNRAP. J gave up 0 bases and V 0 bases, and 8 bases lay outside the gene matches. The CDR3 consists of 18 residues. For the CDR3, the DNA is TGTGCTAGTGGTTTGGTCCCGACAGGGGGATCAACTAACTATGGCTACACCTTC. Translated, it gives CASGLVPTGGSTNYGYTF.

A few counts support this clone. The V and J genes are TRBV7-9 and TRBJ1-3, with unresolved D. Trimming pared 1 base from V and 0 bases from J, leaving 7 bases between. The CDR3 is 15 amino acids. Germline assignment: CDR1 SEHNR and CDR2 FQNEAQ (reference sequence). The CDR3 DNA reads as TGTGCCAGCAGCTTAGGCGGGGACTCTGGAAACACCATATATTTT. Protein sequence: CASSLGGDSGNTIYF.

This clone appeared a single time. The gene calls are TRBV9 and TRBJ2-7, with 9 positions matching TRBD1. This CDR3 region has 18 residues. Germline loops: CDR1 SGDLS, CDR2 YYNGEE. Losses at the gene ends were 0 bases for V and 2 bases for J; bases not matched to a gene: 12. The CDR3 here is CASSVVRDRVLVPYEQYF. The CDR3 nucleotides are TGTGCCAGCAGCGTAGTGCGGGACAGGGTCCTAGTTCCCTACGAGCAGTACTTC.